This T cell receptor beta chain was documented in a study of T cell repertoires in aging, cancer and after chemotherapy. Study-level background: Roughly 10 million TCR reads made up the full dataset.

TRB rearrangements spanning V, D and J were amplified using mixed TRB-A/B primers. From the multiplex PCR reads, TCRdb called clonotypes with MiXCR, one entry per CDR3 protein. The table shows about 3,300 distinct CDR3 sequences, with over 40% occurring only once. The CDR3 is 10 residues long. Per germline, CDR1 GTSNPN and CDR2 SVGIG (reference sequence). V gave up 3 bases and J gave up 7 bases, with 6 bases separating them. The template was genomic DNA from peripheral blood, not RNA. This chain uses TRBV30 with TRBJ1-2; D remains unclear. The receptor was derived from a human donor with a solid tumor. The sample comprised blood. CDR3 loop: CAWRRGGYTF. CDR3 DNA sequence: TGTGCCTGGAGACGGGGTGGCTACACCTTC. The full variable domain, rest sourced from reference TRBV30 and TRBJ1-2, is SQTIHQWPATLVQPVGSPLSLECTVEGTSNPNLYWYRQAAGRGLQLLFYSVGIGQISSEVPQNLSASRPQDRQFILSSKKLLLSDSGFYLCAWRRGGYTFGSGTRLTVV.